These T cell receptor beta chains were read from a single sample in a study of radiation and T cells in renal cell carcinoma. Sequencing was performed with immunoSEQ multiplex PCR; in TCRdb, only in-frame clones are kept and a portion is missing. This table has some 150,000 clones, 86% appearing once. The source material was blood, sampled from a patient whose treatment included radiotherapy and nephrectomy. Receptors were obtained from a woman aged 50 to 60 with renal cell carcinoma. CDR3s include the opening cysteine and the closing phenylalanine or tryptophan. Each record gives: J gene, D gene, V gene, clone size, CDR3 DNA, CDR3 protein. D genes are given only for firm matches. Some rows have no size entry. The others give once, few or many, or a class for an expanded clone.

TRBJ2-3 | NA | TRBV18 | NA | TGTGCCAGCTCACCTTCGGGCGCAGATACGCAGTATTTT | CASSPSGADTQYF
TRBJ1-1 | NA | TRBV7-9 | few | TGTGCCAGCAGTTCGGGTAGAGTTATGAACACTGAAGCTTTCTTT | CASSSGRVMNTEAFF
TRBJ2-7 | TRBD1 | TRBV5-4 | once | TGTGCCAGCAGCCCGCGCGGACAGGGCATTATCTACGAGCAGTACTTC | CASSPRGQGIIYEQYF
TRBJ2-7 | TRBD1 | TRBV7-9 | NA | TGTGCCAGCAGCTTGGGACAGGGAATTCGGTACGAGCAGTACTTC | CASSLGQGIRYEQYF
TRBJ2-7 | NA | TRBV11-3 | NA | TGTGCCAGCAGCTATGCCGGGGACTACGAGCAGTACTTC | CASSYAGDYEQYF
TRBJ2-3 | NA | TRBV5-1 | NA | TGCGCCAGCAGCCCAGGAGGCGGGATTTCAACAGATACGCAGTATTTT | CASSPGGGISTDTQYF
TRBJ2-1 | TRBD1 | TRBV7-2 | NA | TGTGCCAGCAGCAATGGACAGGTGATATTCAATGAGCAGTTCTTC | CASSNGQVIFNEQFF
TRBJ2-5 | NA | TRBV6-5 | NA | TGTGCCAGCAGAACAGACGTCCGGGAGACCCAGTACTTC | CASRTDVRETQYF
TRBJ2-7 | NA | TRBV5-6 | NA | TGTGCCAGCAGCTGGGGACTGGCCTACGAGCAGTACTTC | CASSWGLAYEQYF
TRBJ1-1 | TRBD1 | TRBV7-9 | NA | TGTGCCAGCAGCCCAATGGGACAGGGGGAGACTGAAGCTTTCTTT | CASSPMGQGETEAFF
TRBJ2-1 | NA | TRBV6-5 | NA | TGTGCCACCCGGACCCCGGGGAATGAGCAGTTCTTC | CATRTPGNEQFF
TRBJ1-1 | TRBD1 | TRBV6-6 | NA | TGTGCCGCCGGGACAGGGAACACTGAAGCTTTCTTT | CAAGTGNTEAFF
TRBJ1-6 | TRBD1 | TRBV5-1 | NA | TGCGCCTCTCGTAGGGGGACAGAAAATAATTCACCCCTCCACTTT | CASRRGTENNSPLHF
TRBJ1-2 | NA | TRBV30 | once | TGTGCCTGGAGTGTACCCGAGCGGCGCTATGGCTACACCTTC | CAWSVPERRYGYTF
TRBJ2-3 | TRBD2 | TRBV10-3 | many | TGTGCCATCAGGGTAGCGGGAGAAACAGATACGCAGTATTTT | CAIRVAGETDTQYF
TRBJ2-5 | NA | TRBV6-6 | NA | TGTGCCAGCGCCGAGCGGGAGACCCAGTACTTC | CASAERETQYF
TRBJ1-2 | NA | TRBV9 | few | TGTGCCAGCAGCGTAGATGAGACCTGGGTACTTGGCTACACCTTC | CASSVDETWVLGYTF
TRBJ2-1 | NA | TRBV25-1 | NA | TGTGCCAGCAGTGATTTGGGAGCTAAGCAGTTCTTC | CASSDLGAKQFF
TRBJ1-2 | TRBD1 | TRBV9 | few | TGTGCCAGCAGCGTGGACAGGGGTGCTAACTATGGCTACACCTTC | CASSVDRGANYGYTF
TRBJ2-5 | TRBD1 | TRBV7-2 | NA | TGTGCCAGCAGCCCACCGGGGGACAGGGGAAAAGAGACCCAGTACTTC | CASSPPGDRGKETQYF
TRBJ1-2 | NA | TRBV6-1 | NA | TGTGCCAGCAGTGAAGCAGGAACGCCAAGACGTGGCTACACCTTC | CASSEAGTPRRGYTF
TRBJ2-3 | NA | TRBV4-3 | NA | TGCGCCAGCAGCCAAGATGAAAGGGGATCTAGCACAGATACGCAGTATTTT | CASSQDERGSSTDTQYF
TRBJ2-7 | NA | TRBV21-1 | NA | TGTGCCAGCAGCAAAGAGGTCAGCGGGAGTTCCTACGAGCAGTACTTC | CASSKEVSGSSYEQYF
TRBJ1-3 | NA | TRBV2 | NA | TGTGCCAGCAGAGGGCTAAGCTCTGGAAACACCATATATTTT | CASRGLSSGNTIYF
TRBJ2-5 | TRBD2 | TRBV7-2 | NA | TGTGCCAGCAGCTCGGGACTAGCGGAGACCCAGTACTTC | CASSSGLAETQYF
TRBJ1-5 | NA | TRBV19 | few | TGTGCCAGTAGTGCAGTTATGAGCAATCAGCCCCAGCATTTT | CASSAVMSNQPQHF
TRBJ1-2 | TRBD1 | TRBV14 | once | TGTGCCAGCAGCCAAGAACAGGGGGCGTCTTATGGCTACACCTTC | CASSQEQGASYGYTF
TRBJ2-1 | NA | TRBV6-5 | NA | TGTGCCAGCAAAAAGGGCCAATACAATGAGCAGTTCTTC | CASKKGQYNEQFF
TRBJ2-7 | TRBD1 | TRBV6-5 | NA | TGTGCCAGCAGTCGGGCACGGGACAGCTACGAGCAGTACTTC | CASSRARDSYEQYF
TRBJ1-1 | NA | TRBV19 | NA | TGTGCCAGTACCCCTTCAGGGGATTATTGGGCTGAAGCTTTCTTT | CASTPSGDYWAEAFF
TRBJ1-1 | NA | TRBV4-1 | few | TGCGCCAGCAGCCAAGAGAAGGGTTTGACTGAAGCTTTCTTT | CASSQEKGLTEAFF
TRBJ2-1 | TRBD1 | TRBV4-1 | NA | TGCGCCAGCAGCCAAGCAAAACGGGGACAGGTTTACAATGAGCAGTTCTTC | CASSQAKRGQVYNEQFF
TRBJ2-4 | TRBD2 | TRBV18 | NA | TGTGCCAGCTCACCCCGGGAGGGGCGCGGAAACATTCAGTACTTC | CASSPREGRGNIQYF
TRBJ2-3 | NA | TRBV30 | NA | TGTGCCTCAACCGACCGTGAACTGGGCACAGATACGCAGTATTTT | CASTDRELGTDTQYF
TRBJ1-1 | NA | TRBV11-2 | NA | TGTGCCAGCAGCTCCCTCGGGGGGAGAACTGAAGCTTTCTTT | CASSSLGGRTEAFF
TRBJ2-1 | TRBD2 | TRBV4-3 | NA | TGCGCCAGCAGCCGGACTAGCGGGAGTCTCAATGAGCAGTTCTTC | CASSRTSGSLNEQFF
TRBJ1-2 | TRBD1 | TRBV6-4 | NA | TGTGCCAGCAGTCCTGAAGGACAGGGATACTATGGCTACACCTTC | CASSPEGQGYYGYTF
TRBJ1-2 | NA | TRBV7-2 | NA | TGTGCCAGCAGCTCAGGGGCCTACAACTATGGCTACACCTTC | CASSSGAYNYGYTF
TRBJ1-1 | TRBD1 | TRBV9 | once | TGTGCCAGCAGCCGACAGGGGGTAGATGCTTTCTTT | CASSRQGVDAFF
TRBJ2-2 | NA | TRBV4-3 | NA | TGCGCCAGCAGCCAAGATTTAGGCCAGATTAGGAACACCGGGGAGCTGTTTTTT | CASSQDLGQIRNTGELFF
TRBJ1-3 | NA | TRBV9 | NA | TGTGCCAGCAGCCCAAAGGACAGTTTCCTCTCTGGAAACACCATATATTTT | CASSPKDSFLSGNTIYF
TRBJ1-5 | NA | TRBV7-2 | NA | TGTGCCAGCAGCAAGACAGTCAATAGCAATCAGCCCCAGCATTTT | CASSKTVNSNQPQHF
TRBJ1-3 | NA | TRBV5-4 | NA | TGTGCCAGCAGCTCCGCTGGAAACACCATATATTTT | CASSSAGNTIYF
TRBJ1-6 | TRBD1 | TRBV6-4 | NA | TGTGCCAGCAGTCCGGTCCGGGACAGAAGCTCCTATAATTCACCCCTCCACTTT | CASSPVRDRSSYNSPLHF
TRBJ2-1 | NA | TRBV27 | NA | TGTGCCAGCAGTTTCGTAGCAGATACCCTCTTCGATGAGCAGTTCTTC | CASSFVADTLFDEQFF
TRBJ2-2 | NA | TRBV27 | NA | TGTGCCAGTCTCCTAGCAGCGAACACCGGGGAGCTGTTTTTT | CASLLAANTGELFF
TRBJ2-1 | TRBD2 | TRBV6-5 | NA | TGTGCCAGCAGTTACCTAGCGGGGGGGCCCTACAATGAGCAGTTCTTC | CASSYLAGGPYNEQFF
TRBJ2-1 | NA | TRBV20-1 | NA | TGCAGTGCAGTTCCCGTGCATGAGCAGTTCTTC | CSAVPVHEQFF